What follows are 10 T cell receptor beta chains derived from one specimen sequenced in a study of T cells in Graves' hyperthyroidism and ophthalmopathy. Authors of the study amplified TCR beta CDR3 regions from RNA transcripts. HTBI primers drove first-round RT-PCR of the TCR CDR3. MiXCR, applied by TCRdb to the multiplex PCR reads, yields one record per CDR3 protein. The table records about 680,000 distinct CDR3 sequences, roughly a third of them present only once. Sequencing was carried out using blood. Source of these receptors: a woman aged 40 to 50 with Graves' hyperthyroidism.

The chain links TRBV7-9 to TRBJ2-7; 7 bases align to TRBD2. Gene TRBJ2-1 matches the end of the DNA better, so the J call may be wrong. Germline V gives CDR1 SEHNR, CDR2 FQNEAQ (reference sequence). The CDR3 has 15 amino acids. CDR3 sequence: CASSPSFGSGNEQFF. The DNA for the CDR3 is TGTGCCAGCAGCCCAAGTTTTGGTAGCGGGAATGAGCAGTTCTTC.

This clonotype was recorded many times. The chain has TRBV10-3 and TRBJ2-5; 10 bases fit TRBD2. The CDR3 is 16 residues long. V was clipped by 7 bases and J by 6 bases; unmatched bases: 14. The germline CDR1 and CDR2 sequences are ENHRY and SYGVKD. The DNA of the CDR3 is TGTGCCATCACGGCCCAGCGCAGCGGGGGGGCTAAGACCCAGTACTTC. Translation gives CAITAQRSGGAKTQYF.

This clonotype was seen a few times. CDR3 DNA: TGTGCCAGCAGTCCAAGAAGGTTGGGGAGGGGCGAGCAGTACTTC. It translates to CASSPRRLGRGEQYF. The chain carries TRBV28 and TRBJ2-7, with TRBD2 matching over 7 bases. After removal of 5 bases from V and 6 bases from J, the junction contained 13 bases not matched to a gene. CDR1 and CDR2 (germline): MDHEN, SYDVKM. The CDR3 has 15 residues.

This clonotype appeared many times. This sequence joins TRBV20-1 and TRBJ1-6; 8 bases align to TRBD1. Germline CDR1 reads DFQATT; CDR2 reads SNEGSKA (reference sequence). Trimming removed 0 bases from V and 9 bases from J; junction bases left unmatched: 4. The CDR3 runs 14 residues. The CDR3: CSARDQGAGSPLHF. The CDR3 nucleotides read TGCAGTGCTAGAGATCAGGGGGCGGGTTCACCCCTCCACTTT.

In its sample, this clonotype was seen many times. This chain connects TRBV12-3 or TRBV12-4 to TRBJ1-2; 11 nucleotides align to TRBD1. The CDR3 is made up of 14 amino acids. V was pared by 6 bases and J by 3 bases, with 3 bases of the junction left unmatched. The CDR3 region has the DNA TGTGCCAGCAGAGGGACAGGGGGTTACTATGGCTACACCTTC. Its protein is CASRGTGGYYGYTF.

This clonotype was seen just once. One base away lies a much larger clone, so this may be a sequencing read error. The chain joins TRBV19 to TRBJ1-5; D is perhaps TRBD1 (5 bases). The germline V gene has CDR1 LNHDA and CDR2 SQIVND (reference sequence). The length of the CDR3 is 15 residues. With 3 bases removed from V and 0 bases from J, the gap between germline ends came to 9 bases. In DNA, the CDR3 is TGTGCCAGTAGTATCACAGGACATAGCAATCAGCCCCAGCATTTT. This gives the protein CASSITGHSNQPQHF. The full variable domain, in which reference TRBV19 and TRBJ1-5 provide the parts outside the CDR3, is DGGITQSPKYLFRKEGQNVTLSCEQNLNHDAMYWYRQDPGQGLRLIYYSQIVNDFQKGDIAEGYSVSREKKESFPLTVTSAQKNPTAFYLCASSITGHSNQPQHFGDGTRLSIL.

About this clonotype itself: This may stem from a read error, because a much larger clone lies one nucleotide away. This chain uses TRBV7-3 with TRBJ1-2; possibly TRBD1 for D (6 bases). The CDR3 length is 14 residues. Germline V gives CDR1 SGHTA, CDR2 FQGTGA. CDR3 region: CARSRQDRTYGYTF. In nucleotides, the CDR3 is TGTGCCCGCAGCCGCCAAGACAGGACGTATGGCTACACCTTC.

This clonotype was observed at least ten times. This chain uses TRBV20-1 with TRBJ2-7, with D possibly TRBD1 on 5 matching bases. The CDR3 consists of 12 residues. Germline V gene lookup returns CDR1 DFQATT and CDR2 SNEGSKA (reference sequence). Trimming shortened V by 6 bases and J by 4 bases, and 13 bases separated the two germline ends. CDR3 residues: CSAGPQGYEQYF. The DNA of the CDR3 is TGCAGTGCGGGCCCCCAGGGTTACGAGCAGTACTTC.

This chain connects TRBV11-2 to TRBJ2-2, with 13 bases aligning to TRBD2. This CDR3 is 15 amino acids long. Trimming removed 3 bases from V and 6 bases from J; junction bases left unmatched: 1. CDR1 and CDR2 from the germline V gene are SGHAT and FQNNGV. The CDR3 DNA is TGTGCCAGCAGCTTGGGGACTAGCGGGGCCGGGGAGCTGTTTTTT. Protein product: CASSLGTSGAGELFF.

The chain carries TRBV11-1 and TRBJ1-5; 9 bases map to TRBD1. Trimming at V came to 6 bases and at J to 1 base, leaving 4 bases not matched to a gene. CDR1 is SGHAT, CDR2 FQDESV, per germline (reference sequence). The CDR3 has 15 amino acids. For the CDR3, the DNA is TGTGCCAGCAGTGCCGGGACAGGGAGCAATCAGCCCCAGCATTTT. It specifies CASSAGTGSNQPQHF.